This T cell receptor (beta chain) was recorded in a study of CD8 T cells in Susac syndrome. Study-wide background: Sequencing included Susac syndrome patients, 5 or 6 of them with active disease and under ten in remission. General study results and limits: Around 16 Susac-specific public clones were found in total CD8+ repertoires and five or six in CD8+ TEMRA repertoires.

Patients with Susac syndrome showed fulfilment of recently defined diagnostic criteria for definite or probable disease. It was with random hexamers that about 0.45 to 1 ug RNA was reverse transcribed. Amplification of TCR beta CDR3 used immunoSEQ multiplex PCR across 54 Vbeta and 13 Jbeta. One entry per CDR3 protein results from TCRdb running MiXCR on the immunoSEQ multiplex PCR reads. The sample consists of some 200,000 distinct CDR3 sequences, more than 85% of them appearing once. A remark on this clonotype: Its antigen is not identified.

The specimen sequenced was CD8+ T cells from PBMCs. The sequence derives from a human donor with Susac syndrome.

The CDR3 DNA reads as TGTGCCACCAGCAGAGATTGGAACACCGGGGAGCTGTTTTTT. Translated: CATSRDWNTGELFF. The chain couples TRBV15 to TRBJ2-2; D remains ambiguous. Trimming removed 0 bases from V and 1 base from J, with 3 bases in between. Germline CDR1 LNHNV, CDR2 YYDKDF (reference sequence). The CDR3 length is 14 residues.